The 2 T cell receptor beta chains in this list originate from one sample, sequenced in a study of T cell repertoires in cytomegalovirus infection. TCRdb reprocessed the reads with MiXCR, giving one entry per CDR3 protein. The sample lists approximately 250,000 distinct CDR3 sequences; around 6.4% were seen once. Sequenced: PBMCs. These receptor sequences come from a human donor in good health (CMV status not recorded). Some clones in this sample may be carry-over from other donors' samples.

In this sample, this clonotype turned up many times. The chain employs TRBV10-3 and TRBJ2-1; perhaps TRBD2 as D (5 bases). Germline V gives CDR1 ENHRY, CDR2 SYGVKD. The V and J ends lost 4 bases and 8 bases respectively, with 18 bases between them. This CDR3 contains 15 residues. Here the CDR3 DNA reads TGTGCCATCAGTGGGGCGATCCGGGATATGGATGAGCAGTTCTTC. Translation gives CAISGAIRDMDEQFF.

V gene TRBV25-1 combines with J gene TRBJ1-1, with D hard to call. Germline V gives CDR1 MGHDK, CDR2 SYGVNS. This CDR3 contains 13 residues. The germline V and J ends were trimmed by 4 bases and 8 bases, with 14 bases remaining between them. CDR3 amino acids: CASSGSDEAEAFF. The CDR3 nucleotides read TGTGCCAGCAGTGGGTCGGATGAGGCCGAAGCTTTCTTT.